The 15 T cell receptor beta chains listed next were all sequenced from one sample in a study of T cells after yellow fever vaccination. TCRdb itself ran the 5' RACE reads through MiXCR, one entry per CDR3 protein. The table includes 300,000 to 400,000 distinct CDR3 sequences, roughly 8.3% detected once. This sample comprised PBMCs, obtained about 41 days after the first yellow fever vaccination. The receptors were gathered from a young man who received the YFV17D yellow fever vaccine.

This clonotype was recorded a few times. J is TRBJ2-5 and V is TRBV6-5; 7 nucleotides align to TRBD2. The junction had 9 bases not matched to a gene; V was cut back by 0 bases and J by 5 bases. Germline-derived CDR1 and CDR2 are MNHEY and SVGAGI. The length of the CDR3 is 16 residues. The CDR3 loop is CASSYSVPGEGETQYF. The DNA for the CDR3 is TGTGCCAGCAGTTACTCGGTCCCCGGGGAGGGGGAGACCCAGTACTTC.

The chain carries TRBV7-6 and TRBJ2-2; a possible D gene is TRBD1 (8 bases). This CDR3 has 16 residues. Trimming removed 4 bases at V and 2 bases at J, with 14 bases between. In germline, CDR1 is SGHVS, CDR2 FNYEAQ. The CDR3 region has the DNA TGTGCCAGCAGCTCAGGACAGGGACTAAACACCGGGGAGCTGTTTTTT. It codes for CASSSGQGLNTGELFF.

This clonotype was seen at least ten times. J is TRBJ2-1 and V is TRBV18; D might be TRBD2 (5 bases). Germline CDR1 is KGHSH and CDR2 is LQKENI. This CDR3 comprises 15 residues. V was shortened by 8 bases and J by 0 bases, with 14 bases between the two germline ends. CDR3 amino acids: CASGLRDLSYNEQFF. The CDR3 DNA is TGTGCCAGCGGACTTCGCGATCTCTCCTACAATGAGCAGTTCTTC.

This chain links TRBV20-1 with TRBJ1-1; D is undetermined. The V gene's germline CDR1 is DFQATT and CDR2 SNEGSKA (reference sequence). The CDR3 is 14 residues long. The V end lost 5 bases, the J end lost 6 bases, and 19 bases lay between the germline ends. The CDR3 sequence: CSARRAPAQPEAFF. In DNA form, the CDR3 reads TGCAGTGCTCGCCGGGCCCCCGCCCAGCCTGAAGCTTTCTTT.

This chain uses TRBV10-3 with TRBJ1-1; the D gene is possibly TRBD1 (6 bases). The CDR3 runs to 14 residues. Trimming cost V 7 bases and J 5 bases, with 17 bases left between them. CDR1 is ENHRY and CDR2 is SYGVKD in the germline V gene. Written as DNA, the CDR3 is TGTGCCATCAAAGGTCGGGGGGCAGGAACTGAAGCTTTCTTT. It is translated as CAIKGRGAGTEAFF.

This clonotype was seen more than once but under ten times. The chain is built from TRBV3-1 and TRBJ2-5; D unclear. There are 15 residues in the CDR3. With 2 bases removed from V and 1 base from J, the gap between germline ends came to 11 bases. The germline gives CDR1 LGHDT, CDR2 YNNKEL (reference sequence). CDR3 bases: TGTGCCAGCAGCCAACCCTTCGGCAGCCAAGAGACCCAGTACTTC. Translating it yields CASSQPFGSQETQYF.

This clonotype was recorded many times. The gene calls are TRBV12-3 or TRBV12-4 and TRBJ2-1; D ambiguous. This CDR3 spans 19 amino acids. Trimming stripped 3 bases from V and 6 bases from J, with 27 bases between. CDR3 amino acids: CASSFGSLGRLQLTNEQFF. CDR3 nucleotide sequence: TGTGCCAGCAGTTTTGGTTCTCTCGGCAGGCTCCAACTAACCAATGAGCAGTTCTTC.

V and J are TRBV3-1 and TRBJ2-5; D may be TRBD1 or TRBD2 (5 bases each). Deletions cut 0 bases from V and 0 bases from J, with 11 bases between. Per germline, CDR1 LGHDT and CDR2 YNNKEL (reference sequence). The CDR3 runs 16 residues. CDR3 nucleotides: TGTGCCAGCAGCCAAGAAGTCGGGGCCGACCAAGAGACCCAGTACTTC. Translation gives CASSQEVGADQETQYF.

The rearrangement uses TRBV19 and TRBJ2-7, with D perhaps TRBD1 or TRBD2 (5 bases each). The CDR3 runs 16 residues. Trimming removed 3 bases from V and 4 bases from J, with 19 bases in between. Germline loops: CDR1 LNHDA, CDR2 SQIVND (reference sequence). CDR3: CASSINFSGPRYEQYF. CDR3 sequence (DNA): TGTGCCAGTAGTATTAACTTCTCGGGACCGAGATACGAGCAGTACTTC. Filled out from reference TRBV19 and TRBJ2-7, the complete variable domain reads DGGITQSPKYLFRKEGQNVTLSCEQNLNHDAMYWYRQDPGQGLRLIYYSQIVNDFQKGDIAEGYSVSREKKESFPLTVTSAQKNPTAFYLCASSINFSGPRYEQYFGPGTRLTVT.

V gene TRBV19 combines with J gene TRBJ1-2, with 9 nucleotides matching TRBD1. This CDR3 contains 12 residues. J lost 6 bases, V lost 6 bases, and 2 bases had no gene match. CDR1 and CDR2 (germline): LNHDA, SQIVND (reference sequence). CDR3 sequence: CASRRTGDGYTF. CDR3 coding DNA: TGTGCCAGTAGGAGGACAGGGGATGGCTACACCTTC.

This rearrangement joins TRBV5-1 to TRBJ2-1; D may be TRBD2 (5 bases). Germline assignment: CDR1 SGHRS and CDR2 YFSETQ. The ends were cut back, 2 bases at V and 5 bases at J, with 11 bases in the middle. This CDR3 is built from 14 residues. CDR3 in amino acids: CASSLGPGNNEQFF. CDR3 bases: TGCGCCAGCAGCTTAGGTCCGGGAAACAATGAGCAGTTCTTC.

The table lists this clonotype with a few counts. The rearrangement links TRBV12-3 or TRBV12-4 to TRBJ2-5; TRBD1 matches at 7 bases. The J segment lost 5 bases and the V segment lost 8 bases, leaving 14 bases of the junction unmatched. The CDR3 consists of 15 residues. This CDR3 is CASGSPQGSWETQYF. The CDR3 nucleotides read TGTGCCAGCGGTTCCCCACAGGGGTCATGGGAGACCCAGTACTTC.

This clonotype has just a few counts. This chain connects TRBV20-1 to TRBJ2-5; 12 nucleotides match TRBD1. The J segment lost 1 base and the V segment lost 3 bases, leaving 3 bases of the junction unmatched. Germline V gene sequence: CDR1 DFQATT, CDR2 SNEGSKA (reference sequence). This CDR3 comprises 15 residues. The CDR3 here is CSARGDRGPQETQYF. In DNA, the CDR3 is TGCAGTGCTAGGGGGGACAGGGGGCCCCAAGAGACCCAGTACTTC.

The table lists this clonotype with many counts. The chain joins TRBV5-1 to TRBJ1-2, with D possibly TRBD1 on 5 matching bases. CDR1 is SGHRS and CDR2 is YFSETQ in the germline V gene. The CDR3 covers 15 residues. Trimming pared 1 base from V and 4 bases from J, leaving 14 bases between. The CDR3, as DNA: TGCGCCAGCAGCTTGCTTGAGGAGGGGAGCTATGGCTACACCTTC. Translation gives CASSLLEEGSYGYTF.

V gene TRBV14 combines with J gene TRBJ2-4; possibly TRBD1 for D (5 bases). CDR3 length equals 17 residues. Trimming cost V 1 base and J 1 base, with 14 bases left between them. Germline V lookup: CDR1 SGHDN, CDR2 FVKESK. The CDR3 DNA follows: TGTGCCAGCAGCCAAGCCCCAGGGCCGTGGGCCAAAAACATTCAGTACTTC. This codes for CASSQAPGPWAKNIQYF.